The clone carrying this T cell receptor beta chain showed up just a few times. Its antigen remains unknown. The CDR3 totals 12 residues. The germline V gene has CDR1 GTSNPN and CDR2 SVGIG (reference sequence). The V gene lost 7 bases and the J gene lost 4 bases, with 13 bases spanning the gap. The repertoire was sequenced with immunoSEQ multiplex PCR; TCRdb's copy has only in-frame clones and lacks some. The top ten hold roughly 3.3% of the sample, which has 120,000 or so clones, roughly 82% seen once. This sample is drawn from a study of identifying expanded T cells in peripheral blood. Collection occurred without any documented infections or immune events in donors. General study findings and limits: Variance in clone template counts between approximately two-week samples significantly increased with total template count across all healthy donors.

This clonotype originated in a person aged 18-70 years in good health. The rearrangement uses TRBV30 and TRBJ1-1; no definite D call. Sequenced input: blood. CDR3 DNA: TGTGCCTCGCAGAGATCGACCACTGAAGCTTTCTTT. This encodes CASQRSTTEAFF.